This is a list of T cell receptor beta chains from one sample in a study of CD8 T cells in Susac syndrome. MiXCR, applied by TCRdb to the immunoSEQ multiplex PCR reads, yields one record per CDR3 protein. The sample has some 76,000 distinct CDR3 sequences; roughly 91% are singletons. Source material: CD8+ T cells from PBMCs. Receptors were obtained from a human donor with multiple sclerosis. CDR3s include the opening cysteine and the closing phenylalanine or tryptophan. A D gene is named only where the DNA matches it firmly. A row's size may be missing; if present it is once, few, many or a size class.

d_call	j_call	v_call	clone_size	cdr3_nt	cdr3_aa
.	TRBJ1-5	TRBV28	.	TGTGCCAGCAGTTCCCTACAGGGACATCAGCCCCAGCATTTT	CASSSLQGHQPQHF
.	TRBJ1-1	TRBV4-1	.	TGCGCCAGCAGCCGGAACAGGGACACTGAAGCTTTCTTT	CASSRNRDTEAFF
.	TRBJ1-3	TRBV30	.	TGTGCCTGGAGCCCACGTTACGCCTTAAGCTCTGGAAACACCATATATTTT	CAWSPRYALSSGNTIYF
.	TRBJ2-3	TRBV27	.	TGTGCCGGCCCCCGAGAGGGACCCCGCACAGATACGCAGTATTTT	CAGPREGPRTDTQYF
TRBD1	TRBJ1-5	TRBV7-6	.	TGTGCCTCAGGGGGGGGGTGCCCCCAGCATTTT	CASGGGCPQHF
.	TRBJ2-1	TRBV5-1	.	TGCGCCAGCAGCTTGGAGCTGAGCGGGCCCTACGATGAGCAGTTCTTC	CASSLELSGPYDEQFF
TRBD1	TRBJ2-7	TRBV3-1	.	TGTGCCAGCAGCCAAGATGGGACAGGGGTATACGAGCAGTACTTC	CASSQDGTGVYEQYF
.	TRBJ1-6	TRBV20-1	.	TGCAGTGCTAGAGGGCGACGGGATAATTCACCCCTCCACTTT	CSARGRRDNSPLHF
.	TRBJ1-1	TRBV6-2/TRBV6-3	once	TGTGCCAGCAGTATCGGTTGGAGCACTGAAGCTTTCTTT	CASSIGWSTEAFF
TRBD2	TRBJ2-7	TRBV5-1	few	TGCGCCAGCAGCTCGACTAGCGGCTACGAGCAGTACTTC	CASSSTSGYEQYF
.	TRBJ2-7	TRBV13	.	TGTGCCAGCAGCTGGCGGGTCAGCGACAACTCCTACGAGCAGTACTTC	CASSWRVSDNSYEQYF
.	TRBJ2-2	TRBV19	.	TGTGCCAGTAGTATGGGTTACACCGGGGAGCTGTTTTTT	CASSMGYTGELFF
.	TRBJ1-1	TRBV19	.	TGTGCCAGTAGTCCACAGGGCCTGAACACTGAAGCTTTCTTT	CASSPQGLNTEAFF
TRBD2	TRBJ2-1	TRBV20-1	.	TGCAGTGCTAGAGATAGCGGGGGGGCGGACAATGAGCAGTTCTTC	CSARDSGGADNEQFF
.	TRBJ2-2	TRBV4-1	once	TGCGCCAGCAGCTACAGACAGCAGATTACCGGGGAGCTGTTTTTT	CASSYRQQITGELFF
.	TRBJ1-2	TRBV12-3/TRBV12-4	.	TGTGCCAGCAGATACATTAGAGGAGCTAACTATGGCTACACCTTC	CASRYIRGANYGYTF
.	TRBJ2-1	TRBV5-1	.	TGCGCCAGTGTTGGGACAACCTACAATGAGCAGTTCTTC	CASVGTTYNEQFF
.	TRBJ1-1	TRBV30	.	TGTGCCTGGAGTACCCAGATGAACACTGAAGCTTTCTTT	CAWSTQMNTEAFF
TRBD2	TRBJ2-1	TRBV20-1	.	TGCAGTGCTAACTACAACGGGGGGGCGTGGAATGAGCAGTTCTTC	CSANYNGGAWNEQFF
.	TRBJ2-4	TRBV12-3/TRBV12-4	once	TGTGCCAGCAGTCCTCGTTTTGGAGTACGAGCCAAAAACATTCAGTACTTC	CASSPRFGVRAKNIQYF
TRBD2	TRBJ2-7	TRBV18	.	TGTGCCAGCTCACCACCTATGGGGGGAGGGAGCTACGAGCAGTACTTC	CASSPPMGGGSYEQYF
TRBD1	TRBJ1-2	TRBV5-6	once	TGTGCCAGCAGCGTGGACAGGGAGGTTGGCTACACCTTC	CASSVDREVGYTF
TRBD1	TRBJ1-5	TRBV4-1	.	TGCGCCAGCAGCCAGGACAGGGTCAATCAGCCCCAGCATTTT	CASSQDRVNQPQHF
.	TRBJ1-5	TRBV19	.	TGTGCCAGTAGTATGGGAGGTTATCAGCCCCAGCATTTT	CASSMGGYQPQHF
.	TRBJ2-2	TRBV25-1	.	TGTGCCAGCAGTGAATTGAGGGCCGGGACACCGAACACCGGGGAGCTGTTTTTT	CASSELRAGTPNTGELFF
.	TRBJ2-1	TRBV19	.	TGTGCCAGTACCCCAGGGGCAGGGGGGTCGAATGAGCAGTTCTTC	CASTPGAGGSNEQFF
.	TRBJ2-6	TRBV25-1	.	TGTGCCAGCAGCAATGCTTGGACCTCTGGGGCCAACGTCCTGACTTTC	CASSNAWTSGANVLTF
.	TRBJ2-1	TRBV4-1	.	TGCGCCAGCAGCCAAGAATGGCTAGGGAGTGGCGATGAGCAGTTCTTC	CASSQEWLGSGDEQFF
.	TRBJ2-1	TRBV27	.	TGTGCCAGCAGTTTATCGGGGGGCCTAGCGGTTTACAATGAGCAGTTCTTC	CASSLSGGLAVYNEQFF
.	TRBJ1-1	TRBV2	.	TGTGCCACTGCCGACCGAGAAGCTTTCTTT	CATADREAFF
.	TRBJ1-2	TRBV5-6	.	TGTGCCAGCAGCTTGACGAGGGGCCGTGGCTACACCTTC	CASSLTRGRGYTF
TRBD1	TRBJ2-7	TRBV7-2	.	TGTGCCAGCAGCTCCGGACAGGGATTCTACGAGCAGTACTTC	CASSSGQGFYEQYF
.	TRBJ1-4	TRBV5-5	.	TGTGCCAGCAGCTCGCCAGGGGCAACTAATGAAAAACTGTTTTTT	CASSSPGATNEKLFF
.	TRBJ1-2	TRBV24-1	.	TGTGCCACCAGTGATCCGAGCAGACGATATGGCTACACCTTC	CATSDPSRRYGYTF
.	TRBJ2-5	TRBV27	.	TGTGCCAGCAGTTCCTCCCTGGGGCGAGACAGGGACTTGGGAGAGACCCAGTACTTC	CASSSSLGRDRDLGETQYF
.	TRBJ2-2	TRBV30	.	TGTGCCTGGAGTACTGGCAGACTCGGAGACACCGGGGAGCTGTTTTTT	CAWSTGRLGDTGELFF
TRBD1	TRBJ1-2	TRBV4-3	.	TGCGCCAGCAGCCAAGACAGGGGGCTTGGCTACACCTTC	CASSQDRGLGYTF
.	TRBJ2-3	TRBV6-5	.	TGTGCCAGCAGTTTTACACAGGGTACAGATACGCAGTATTTT	CASSFTQGTDTQYF